The next 3 T cell receptor beta chains were all read from a single sample in a study of cytomegalovirus exposure and HLA in healthy donors. This PCR relied on a set of 60 Vbeta primers and 13 Jbeta primers. Repertoires were generated with immunoSEQ multiplex PCR, while TCRdb's copy carries only in-frame clones and drops some. The table lists about 140,000 clones, roughly three quarters of them singletons. Sample: PBMCs. These receptors all stem from a female donor in good health and CMV-seronegative.

The chain combines TRBV7-8 with TRBJ2-4, with D possibly TRBD2 on 6 matching bases. This CDR3 contains 16 residues. Between the trimmed V and J ends, which lost 0 bases and 8 bases, there was a span of 17 bases. CDR1 and CDR2 from the germline V gene are SGHVS and FQNEAQ. Here the CDR3 reads CASSLARVRGGDIQYF. DNA for the CDR3: TGTGCCAGCAGCTTAGCGCGGGTTCGGGGCGGGGACATTCAGTACTTC. The entire variable domain, with the rest obtained from reference TRBV7-8 and TRBJ2-4, is as follows: GAGVSQSPRYKVAKRGQDVALRCDPISGHVSLFWYQQALGQGPEFLTYFQNEAQLDKSGLPSDRFFAERPEGSVSTLKIQRTQQEDSAVYLCASSLARVRGGDIQYFGAGTRLSVL.

This clone was picked up a small number of times. This chain uses TRBV5-5 with TRBJ1-4; weak D call: TRBD1 (6 bases). The V gene's germline CDR1 is SGHKS and CDR2 YYEKEE (reference sequence). CDR3 size: 16 residues. Trimming removed 0 bases from V and 3 bases from J, with 12 bases in between. The CDR3 nucleotides are TGTGCCAGCAGCTTGGCCCCTCGACAGGCTAATGAAAAACTGTTTTTT. Protein product: CASSLAPRQANEKLFF.

As concerns this clone: One end of the junction is discordant with germline, which a read error may explain. The rearrangement uses TRBV19 and TRBJ2-7; 11 bases match TRBD1. This CDR3 region has 12 residues. CDR1 LNHDA and CDR2 SQIVND come from the germline V gene (reference sequence). In nucleotides, the CDR3 is TGTGCCAGTAGATCGGGGACAGGGGGGCCTAACTTC. This encodes CASRSGTGGPNF.